This entry is about one T cell receptor beta chain. Its antigen is still unknown. Naive-designated CD8 cells lacked CD45RO, were positively enriched for CCR7, and omitted terminally differentiated effector memory CD45RA+ cells. This sample was taken from a study of shared clonotypes between healthy human individuals. The table came from immunoSEQ multiplex PCR; TCRdb's copy has only in-frame clones and leaves some out. The data show about 1.9 million clones, with just over 90% seen just once and 1.5% to 2% held by the top ten. Study observations and caveats: The study drew on few donors, limiting represented genetic and exposure-history diversity.

In germline, CDR1 is SGHNT, CDR2 YYREEE (reference sequence). This CDR3 has 17 residues. J lost 2 bases, V lost 3 bases, and 9 bases had no gene match. V usage is TRBV5-4 and J usage is TRBJ2-3, with 10 nucleotides matching TRBD2. The receptor was derived from a man between 18 and 29 years old in good health. Some clones in this sample may be carry-over from other donors' samples. Sequencing was carried out using naive CD8+ T cells from PBMCs. In nucleotides, the CDR3 is TGTGCCAGCAGCTCGCCTCTAGCGGGAGCGCACACAGATACGCAGTATTTT. Translated: CASSSPLAGAHTDTQYF.